This T cell receptor (beta chain) came from a study of CD8 T cells in Susac syndrome. Study-wide points: The authors acknowledged that the study's TCR sequencing and HLA analysis involved relatively few individuals.

Comments on this clonotype: Its antigen is not known.

The authors sequenced TCR beta from blood CD8+ and CD4+ T cells. It was negative isolation that provided the CD8+ and CD4+ T cells, whereas TEMRA cells were enriched by FACS. Reverse transcription of about 0.5 to 1 ug RNA was carried out with random hexamers. Across 54 Vbeta and 13 Jbeta, TCR beta CDR3 was amplified with immunoSEQ multiplex PCR. TCRdb fed the immunoSEQ multiplex PCR reads into MiXCR, producing one record per CDR3 protein. This sample has about 280,000 distinct CDR3 sequences, with about 85% found just once. V trimming: 6 bases; J trimming: 12 bases; junction bases outside the gene matches: 6. In germline, CDR1 is MNHEY, CDR2 SMNVEV (reference sequence). CDR3 length: 12 amino acids.

Sequenced material: CD8+ T cells from PBMCs. The sequence came from a human donor with multiple sclerosis. V gene TRBV27 combines with J gene TRBJ2-1, with 9 bases matching TRBD2. DNA of the CDR3: TGTGCCAGCAGCCAGGGGGGACTAGCGCAGTTCTTC. Amino acid sequence: CASSQGGLAQFF.